These 9 T cell receptor beta chains were all obtained from the same sample, sequenced in a study of T cell responses to AZD1222 COVID-19 vaccine. Libraries were prepared by immunoSEQ multiplex PCR; TCRdb keeps only in-frame clonotypes and omits some of them. This sample carries about 150,000 clones, 90% to 95% of them seen once, and the ten largest clones take approximately 1.5%. Sequencing used peripheral blood, obtained on day 0 of AZD1222 vaccination. The receptors come from an adult in good health.

The V gene is TRBV7-9, the J gene TRBJ1-2; 8 bases map to TRBD1. Germline assignment: CDR1 SEHNR and CDR2 FQNEAQ (reference sequence). Unmatched junction bases numbered 6, after V lost 7 bases and J lost 8 bases. The CDR3 length is 12 residues. The CDR3 DNA sequence: TGTGCCAGCAACTCGGACAGGGCAGGCTACACCTTC. It is translated as CASNSDRAGYTF.

The chain employs TRBV6-1 and TRBJ2-3; no definite D call. This CDR3 comprises 14 residues. Germline loops: CDR1 MNHNS, CDR2 SASEGT. With 3 bases removed from V and 0 bases from J, the gap between germline ends came to 7 bases. CDR3 protein: CASSEVFSTDTQYF. CDR3 in DNA: TGTGCCAGCAGTGAGGTATTTAGCACAGATACGCAGTATTTT.

The chain has TRBV14 and TRBJ1-1; 10 nucleotides agree with TRBD1. V shed 1 base and J 4 bases; nucleotides not matched to a gene: 9. The CDR3 contains 17 residues. CDR1 and CDR2 from the germline V gene are SGHDN and FVKESK. The DNA of the CDR3 is TGTGCCAGCAGCCAAGTTAAGCGGGACAGGGGTTCCACTGAAGCTTTCTTT. Translating gives CASSQVKRDRGSTEAFF.

The gene calls are TRBV18 and TRBJ1-2, with TRBD1 identical over 7 bases. V lost 4 bases and J lost 4; bases outside the gene matches: 9. The CDR3 is 15 amino acids. The V gene's germline CDR1 is KGHSH and CDR2 LQKENI. CDR3 in amino acids: CASSQTTGKSYGYTF. CDR3 DNA: TGTGCCAGCTCACAAACGACAGGGAAGAGCTATGGCTACACCTTC.

The rearrangement links TRBV10-3 to TRBJ1-1; D unclear. Trimming left V 10 bases short and J 2 bases short, with 14 bases between. Per the germline V gene, CDR1 is ENHRY and CDR2 is SYGVKD. This CDR3 is 13 amino acids long. CDR3 amino acids: CATLMTRNTEAFF. For the CDR3, the DNA is TGTGCCACCTTGATGACCCGCAACACTGAAGCTTTCTTT.

The CDR3 reads CASSSWTSGDNEQFF. The CDR3 bases are TGTGCCAGCAGCTCTTGGACTAGCGGTGACAATGAGCAGTTCTTC. This chain joins TRBV5-6 and TRBJ2-1; TRBD2 matches at 10 bases. Germline lookup yields CDR1 SGHDT and CDR2 YYEEEE. J gave up 5 bases and V 3 bases, and 5 bases lay outside the gene matches. CDR3 length equals 15 residues. Supplemented by reference TRBV5-6 and TRBJ2-1, the full variable domain reads DAGVTQSPTHLIKTRGQQVTLRCSPKSGHDTVSWYQQALGQGPQFIFQYYEEEERQRGNFPDRFSGHQFPNYSSELNVNALLLGDSALYLCASSSWTSGDNEQFFGPGTRLTVL.

This rearrangement joins TRBV28 to TRBJ1-2; 8 positions agree with TRBD1. The CDR3 is made up of 14 amino acids. Trimming at V came to 5 bases and at J to 6 bases, leaving 8 bases not matched to a gene. Germline assignment: CDR1 MDHEN and CDR2 SYDVKM. Here the CDR3 DNA reads TGTGCCAGCAGTCTCGGGAACAGGGGGAATGGCTACACCTTC. Translating it yields CASSLGNRGNGYTF.

The rearrangement links TRBV6-4 to TRBJ2-3, with D possibly being TRBD1 or TRBD2 (7 bases each). V was pared by 6 bases and J by 3 bases, with 10 bases between. CDR3 length: 13 residues. Germline CDR1 MRHNA, CDR2 SNTAGT. CDR3 coding DNA: TGTGCCAGCAGGCAGGGGGGGACAGATACGCAGTATTTT. Its translation is CASRQGGTDTQYF.

This chain uses TRBV7-8 with TRBJ2-1; D is perhaps TRBD1 or TRBD2 (5 bases each). The CDR3 loop spans 16 amino acids. V lost 1 base and J lost 0, with 10 bases in between. The germline V gene has CDR1 SGHVS and CDR2 FQNEAQ. CDR3 coding DNA: TGTGCCAGCAGCTTAGGGGGGTCTAGCTCCTACAATGAGCAGTTCTTC. Translating it yields CASSLGGSSSYNEQFF.